Listed here are 17 T cell receptor gamma chains from one sample, sequenced in a study of intestinal T cells in coeliac disease. TRG repertoires were amplified with LymphoTrack primers from around 200 ng of biopsy DNA. TCRdb applied CATT to the multiplex PCR reads for clone calling. In the table there are 300 to 450 gamma-chain clones, around three fifths of which are singletons. Genomic DNA came from ten 5-µm formalin-fixed paraffin-embedded scrolls per case. The source material was a duodenal biopsy. These receptors originate from a human donor with celiac disease.

This rearrangement joins TRGV3 to TRGJ1 or TRGJ2. The CDR3 runs to 13 residues. V was pared by 5 bases and J by 3 bases, with 7 bases of the junction left unmatched. Germline V lookup: CDR1 VTNTFY, CDR2 YDVSTARD (reference sequence). This chain's CDR3 is CATWGVFYYKKLF. The CDR3 DNA follows: TGTGCCACCTGGGGGGTTTTTTATTATAAGAAACTCTTT.

J is TRGJP2 and V is TRGV2. Trimming at V came to 0 bases and at J to 0 bases, leaving 7 bases not matched to a gene. The CDR3 has 17 amino acids. Germline-derived CDR1 and CDR2 are EGSNGY and YDSYNSKV. The CDR3 region has the DNA TGTGCCACCTGGGACGGGGCCGGGGATAGTAGTGATTGGATCAAGACGTTT. This encodes CATWDGAGDSSDWIKTF.

The chain uses TRGV2 and TRGJP2. This CDR3 has 15 amino acids. Germline V gives CDR1 EGSNGY, CDR2 YDSYNSKV. Trimming cost V 0 bases and J 3 bases; bases outside gene matches: 4. In DNA, the CDR3 is TGTGCCACCTGGGACGGGCTGGGTAGTGATTGGATCAAGACGTTT. This translates into CATWDGLGSDWIKTF.

This clone appeared a few times. CDR3 protein: CAPGTGGWFKIF. The CDR3 DNA follows: TGTGCACCTGGGACGGGCGGTTGGTTCAAGATATTT. The V and J genes are TRGV2 and TRGJP1. Germline V gene sequence: CDR1 EGSNGY, CDR2 YDSYNSKV. This CDR3 contains 12 residues.

V and J are TRGV4 and TRGJ1 or TRGJ2. With V trimmed by 0 bases and J by 12 bases, 8 bases remained unmatched. The CDR3 spans 12 residues. Germline assignment: CDR1 EGSTGY and CDR2 YDSYTSSV. CDR3 DNA: TGTGCCACCTGGGATGGGGGGTTCGGGAAACTCTTT. Its protein product is CATWDGGFGKLF.

This clone has only one observation. The V and J genes are TRGV10 and TRGJ1 or TRGJ2. TRGV10 is assigned to the ORF class and has an uncertain function. The V and J ends lost 8 bases and 3 bases, in that order; junction bases with no gene match: 14. The CDR3 runs to 15 residues. The DNA for the CDR3 is TGTGCTGCGTGGGATAGATCTTTTCGTTATTATAAGAAACTCTTT. Translating it yields CAAWDRSFRYYKKLF.

This CDR3 reads CATWDVYSSDWIKTF. CDR3 bases: TGTGCCACCTGGGATGTTTATAGTAGTGATTGGATCAAGACGTTT. This chain links TRGV4 with TRGJP2. CDR3 length: 15 residues. Germline lookup yields CDR1 EGSTGY and CDR2 YDSYTSSV. Trimming at V came to 2 bases and at J to 0 bases, leaving 3 bases not matched to a gene.

The V and J genes are TRGV10 and TRGJ1 or TRGJ2. Being an ORF, TRGV10 has a function that is uncertain. Germline trimming cut 8 bases from V and 9 bases from J; bases unmatched to any gene: 8. The CDR3 spans 11 residues. The CDR3 DNA reads as TGTGCTGCGTGGAAAATTATTAAGAAACTCTTT. Translation gives CAAWKIIKKLF.

This clone is termed large. The CDR3 DNA reads as TGTGCCACCTGGGCGACGGGATATAAGAAACTCTTT. Its protein is CATWATGYKKLF. The chain has TRGV4 and TRGJ1 or TRGJ2. Trimming removed 5 bases from V and 7 bases from J; junction bases left unmatched: 8. This CDR3 is 12 amino acids long. CDR1 is EGSTGY and CDR2 is YDSYTSSV in the germline V gene.

In its sample, this clone is hyperexpanded. The chain carries TRGV3 and TRGJ1 or TRGJ2. This CDR3 is built from 14 residues. Trimming removed 0 bases from V and 3 bases from J; junction bases left unmatched: 5. Germline CDR1 and CDR2: VTNTFY and YDVSTARD (reference sequence). The CDR3 sequence is CATWDRLPYYKKLF. CDR3 nucleotide sequence: TGTGCCACCTGGGACAGGCTCCCTTATTATAAGAAACTCTTT.

The V and J genes are TRGV4 and TRGJ1 or TRGJ2. Germline loops: CDR1 EGSTGY, CDR2 YDSYTSSV. This CDR3 has 15 residues. J gave up 4 bases and V 6 bases, and 15 bases lay outside the gene matches. CDR3 sequence: CATWMALGGYYKKLF. The CDR3 nucleotides read TGTGCCACCTGGATGGCCCTGGGTGGCTATTATAAGAAACTCTTT.

The rearrangement links TRGV5 to TRGJ1 or TRGJ2. The germline CDR1 and CDR2 sequences are VINAFY and YDVSNSKD. The junction had 8 bases not matched to a gene; V was cut back by 2 bases and J by 7 bases. The CDR3 has 13 residues. CDR3 nucleotides: TGTGCCACCTGGGACAACTTGCAATATAAGAAACTCTTT. It encodes CATWDNLQYKKLF.

By share, this clone counts as hyperexpanded. In the same sample, other DNA sequences code for this CDR3. This chain uses TRGV3 with TRGJ1 or TRGJ2. This CDR3 spans 10 amino acids. V lost 5 bases and J lost 9; bases outside the gene matches: 4. CDR1 is VTNTFY and CDR2 is YDVSTARD in the germline V gene (reference sequence). The DNA for the CDR3 is TGTGCCACCTGGGGCTCTAAGAAACTCTTT. Residues: CATWGSKKLF.

The chain uses TRGV2 and TRGJ1 or TRGJ2. V trimming: 8 bases; J trimming: 10 bases; junction bases outside the gene matches: 20. Germline V gene lookup returns CDR1 EGSNGY and CDR2 YDSYNSKV. The CDR3 length is 14 residues. CDR3 nucleotides: TGTGCCACCTTGGGACGGCCTTTTATTATAAAGAAACTCTTT. Amino acids: CATLGRPFIIKKLF.

This clone was observed a few times. The CDR3 coding sequence is TGTGCTGCGTGGGAACCCCCCCGGCCTCATAAGAAACTCTTT. This sequence encodes CAAWEPPRPHKKLF. The V call is TRGV10, the J call TRGJ1 or TRGJ2. TRGV10 is filed as an ORF, its function uncertain. Germline trimming cut 8 bases from V and 8 bases from J; bases unmatched to any gene: 16. The CDR3 is made up of 14 amino acids.

This clone showed up just a few times. This could be a read error, since a much larger clone is one nucleotide away. V gene TRGV3 combines with J gene TRGJ1 or TRGJ2. The junction had 9 bases not matched to a gene; V was cut back by 0 bases and J by 7 bases. This CDR3 comprises 14 residues. Germline V gene sequence: CDR1 VTNTFY, CDR2 YDVSTARD (reference sequence). The DNA of the CDR3 is TGTGCCACCTGGGACAGGCTCCCTTACTATAAGAAACTCTTT. This translates into CATWDRLPYYKKLF.

This clone is labeled large. The chain has TRGV3 and TRGJ1 or TRGJ2. The CDR3 extends over 15 amino acids. V trimming: 2 bases; J trimming: 4 bases; junction bases outside the gene matches: 11. Germline CDR1 reads VTNTFY; CDR2 reads YDVSTARD (reference sequence). The CDR3 loop is CATWDTQSAYYKKLF. The CDR3 bases are TGTGCCACCTGGGACACCCAATCCGCCTATTATAAGAAACTCTTT.